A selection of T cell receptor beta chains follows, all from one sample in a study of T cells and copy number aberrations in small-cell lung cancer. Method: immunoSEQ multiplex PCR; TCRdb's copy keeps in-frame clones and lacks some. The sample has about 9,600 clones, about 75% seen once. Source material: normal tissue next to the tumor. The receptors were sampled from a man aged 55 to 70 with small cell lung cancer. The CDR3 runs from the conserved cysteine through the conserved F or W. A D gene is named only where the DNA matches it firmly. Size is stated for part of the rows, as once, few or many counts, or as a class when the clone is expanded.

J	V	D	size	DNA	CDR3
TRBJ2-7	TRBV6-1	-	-	TGTGCCAGCAGTGAAGCGCGGCTTTCAGCCTACGAGCAGTACTTC	CASSEARLSAYEQYF
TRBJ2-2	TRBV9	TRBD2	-	TGTGCCAGCAGCGTAGGTGGTAGCGGGAGTTCCGGGGAGCTGTTTTTT	CASSVGGSGSSGELFF
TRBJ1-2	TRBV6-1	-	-	TGTGCCAGCAGTGCGAAAGGGCCGGACTATGGCTACACCTTC	CASSAKGPDYGYTF
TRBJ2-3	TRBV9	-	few	TGTGCCAGCAGCCCCCGGGACCAAAGCCGCACAGATACGCAGTATTTT	CASSPRDQSRTDTQYF
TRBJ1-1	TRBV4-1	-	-	TGCGCCAGCAGCTTGTCGAACACTGAAGCTTTCTTT	CASSLSNTEAFF
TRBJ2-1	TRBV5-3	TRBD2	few	TGTGCCAGAAGCTCTCTTGGACTAGCGAAAACTCGAAGGGGCAATGAGCAGTTCTTC	CARSSLGLAKTRRGNEQFF
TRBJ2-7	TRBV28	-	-	TGTGCCAGCAGTTCTCTGGGGTTTGTAAGCTCCTACGAGCAGTACTTC	CASSSLGFVSSYEQYF
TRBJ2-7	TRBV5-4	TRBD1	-	TGTGCCAGCAGCCGAGGACAGGGGGTGTTCTACGAGCAGTACTTC	CASSRGQGVFYEQYF
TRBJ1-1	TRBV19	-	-	TGTGCCAGTACCAGGAACACTGAAGCTTTCTTT	CASTRNTEAFF
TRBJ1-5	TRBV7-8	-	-	TGTGCCAGCAGCACGAGACCAGGGAAGGGGAATCAGCCCCAGCATTTT	CASSTRPGKGNQPQHF
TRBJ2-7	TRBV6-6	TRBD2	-	TGTGCCAGCAGCGGGACTAGCGGGGCCTACGAGCAGTACTTC	CASSGTSGAYEQYF
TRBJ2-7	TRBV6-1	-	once	TGTGCCAGCAGGGACAGCCTCATATACGAGCAGTACTTC	CASRDSLIYEQYF
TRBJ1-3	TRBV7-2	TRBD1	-	TGTGCCGGCAGTCCCGACAGGGGGCCTGGAAACACCATATATTTT	CAGSPDRGPGNTIYF
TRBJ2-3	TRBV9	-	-	TGTGCCAGCAGCGTAGGCCAGGACAGCACAGATACGCAGTATTTT	CASSVGQDSTDTQYF
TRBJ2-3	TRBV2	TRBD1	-	TGTGCCAGCAGTGCACAGGGGAACCGATTCACAGATACGCAGTATTTT	CASSAQGNRFTDTQYF
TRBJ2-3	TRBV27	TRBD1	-	TGTGCCAGCAGTCCCACAGGGGTAATGGCAGATACGCAGTATTTT	CASSPTGVMADTQYF
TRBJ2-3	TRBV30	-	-	TGTGCCTGGAGGCACGGGGATACGCAGTATTTT	CAWRHGDTQYF
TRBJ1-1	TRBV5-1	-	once	TGCGCCAGCTCCCAGTGGGGGGCCCCTGAAGCTTTCTTT	CASSQWGAPEAFF
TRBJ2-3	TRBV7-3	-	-	TGTGCCAGCAGCCGCGGGCATAGCACAGATACGCAGTATTTT	CASSRGHSTDTQYF
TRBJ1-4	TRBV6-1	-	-	TGTGCCAGCAGTGTGGTTCAGGGTCCTGAAAAACTGTTTTTT	CASSVVQGPEKLFF
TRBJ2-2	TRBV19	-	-	TGTGCCAGTAGTCCCCGACTAGGATTGAACACCGGGGAGCTGTTTTTT	CASSPRLGLNTGELFF
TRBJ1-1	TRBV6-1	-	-	TGTGCCAGCAACCGGGCTACTGAAGCTTTCTTT	CASNRATEAFF
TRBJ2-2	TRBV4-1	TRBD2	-	TGCGCCAGCAGCCGGGAAAGCGGGAGGGGGCCCGGGGAGCTGTTTTTT	CASSRESGRGPGELFF
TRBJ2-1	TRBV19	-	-	TGTGCCAGTAGTACCTTACAAGCGGAACGCTCCTACAATGAGCAGTTCTTC	CASSTLQAERSYNEQFF
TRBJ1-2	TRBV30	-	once	TGTGCCTGGGCTCCTCCCTGGATGGATGGCTACACCTTC	CAWAPPWMDGYTF
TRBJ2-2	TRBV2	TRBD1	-	TGTGCCAGCAGTGACCCCGGGACAGAGTACACCGGGGAGCTGTTTTTT	CASSDPGTEYTGELFF
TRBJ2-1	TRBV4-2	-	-	TGTGCCAGCAGCCAAGATGAACCCAGTAGTGAGCAGTTCTTC	CASSQDEPSSEQFF
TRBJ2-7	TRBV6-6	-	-	TGTGCCAGCAGTTACTCGGACTCCTACGAGCAGTACTTC	CASSYSDSYEQYF
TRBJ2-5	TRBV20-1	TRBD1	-	TGCAGCGGACAGGGCCAAGAGACCCAGTACTTC	CSGQGQETQYF
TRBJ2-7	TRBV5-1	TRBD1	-	TGCGCCAGCAGCCCCCGACAGGGACACTACGAGCAGTACTTC	CASSPRQGHYEQYF
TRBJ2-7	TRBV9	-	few	TGTGCCAGCAGCGTAGGAGCCGCCCAGCCTTACGAGCAGTACTTC	CASSVGAAQPYEQYF
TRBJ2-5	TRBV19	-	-	TGTGCCAGTAGTCTAAGGGGCAGGGGAGGGGAGACCCAGTACTTC	CASSLRGRGGETQYF
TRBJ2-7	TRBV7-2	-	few	TGTGCCAGCAGCTTAGAAGCCGCAGCGTTCGAGCAGTACTTC	CASSLEAAAFEQYF
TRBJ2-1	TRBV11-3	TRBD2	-	TGTGCCAGCCAAGCGGGGGGCTCCTACAATGAGCAGTTCTTC	CASQAGGSYNEQFF
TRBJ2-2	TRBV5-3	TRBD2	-	TGTGCCAGAAGCTTAGTTAGCGGGACCACCGGGGAGCTGTTTTTT	CARSLVSGTTGELFF
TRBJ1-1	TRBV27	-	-	TGTGCCAGCAGTTTAGGGGCTAGCACTGAAGCTTTCTTT	CASSLGASTEAFF
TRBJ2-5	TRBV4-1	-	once	TGCGCCAGCAGCCAGGGGGACGGAGGGAAAGAGACCCAGTACTTC	CASSQGDGGKETQYF
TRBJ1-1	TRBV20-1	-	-	TGCAGTGCTAGTGCGGGGGATGAAGCTTTCTTT	CSASAGDEAFF
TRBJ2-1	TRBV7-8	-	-	TGTGCCAGCAGCTTAGCGCAGACCCGCAATGAGCAGTTCTTC	CASSLAQTRNEQFF
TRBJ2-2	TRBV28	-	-	TGTGCCAGCAGTGGGGGAGTACGGACCGGGGAGCTGTTTTTT	CASSGGVRTGELFF
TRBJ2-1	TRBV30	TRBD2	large	TGTGCCTGGAGTGTACGGGGACTAGGGTTTCGAGAGCAGTTCTTC	CAWSVRGLGFREQFF
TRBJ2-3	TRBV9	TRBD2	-	TGTGCCAGCAGCGTATCTAGCGGGGCGACAGATACGCAGTATTTT	CASSVSSGATDTQYF
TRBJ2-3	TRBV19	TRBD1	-	TGTGCCAGTAGTAGGACAGGGGGCACAGATACGCAGTATTTT	CASSRTGGTDTQYF
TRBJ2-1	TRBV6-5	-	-	TGTGCCAGCAGTTACGGGACCTACAATGAGCAGTTCTTC	CASSYGTYNEQFF
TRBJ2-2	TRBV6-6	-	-	TGTGCCAGCAGTCCTGTGATCCTATCAGGGACCGGGGAGCTGTTTTTT	CASSPVILSGTGELFF
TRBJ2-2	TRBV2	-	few	TGTGCCAGCAGGAACACCGGGGAGCTGTTTTTT	CASRNTGELFF
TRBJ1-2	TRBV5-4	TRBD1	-	TGTGCCAGCAGCTTGGGGGGACAGGACTATGGCTACACCTTC	CASSLGGQDYGYTF
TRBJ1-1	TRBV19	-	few	TGTGCCAGTAGTATTGATACAGGGAAGCAACGGGCTTTCTTT	CASSIDTGKQRAFF
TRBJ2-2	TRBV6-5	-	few	TGTGCCAGCAGTCCCAACAAACGAGGGGAGCTGTTTTTT	CASSPNKRGELFF
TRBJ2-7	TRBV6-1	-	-	TGTGCCAGCTTAGTATGGGGGTCTAGGTCGGGGGAGCAGTACTTC	CASLVWGSRSGEQYF
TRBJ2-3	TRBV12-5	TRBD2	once	TGTGCTAGCTTAGCGGGTAACACAGATACGCAGTATTTT	CASLAGNTDTQYF
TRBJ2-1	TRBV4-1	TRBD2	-	TGCGCCAGCAGCCAACGACTAGCGGGAGAGTACAATGAGCAGTTCTTC	CASSQRLAGEYNEQFF
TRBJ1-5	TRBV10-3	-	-	TGTGCCATCAGTGATGGCAATCAGCCCCAGCATTTT	CAISDGNQPQHF
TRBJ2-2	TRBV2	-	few	TGTGCCAGCAGTGAGTTGACTTCCACCGGGGAGCTGTTTTTT	CASSELTSTGELFF
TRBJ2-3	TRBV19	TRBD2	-	TGTGCCAGTAGTCCCGCCGGGCTAGCGGGAGGTCTGTTGGATACGCAGTATTTT	CASSPAGLAGGLLDTQYF